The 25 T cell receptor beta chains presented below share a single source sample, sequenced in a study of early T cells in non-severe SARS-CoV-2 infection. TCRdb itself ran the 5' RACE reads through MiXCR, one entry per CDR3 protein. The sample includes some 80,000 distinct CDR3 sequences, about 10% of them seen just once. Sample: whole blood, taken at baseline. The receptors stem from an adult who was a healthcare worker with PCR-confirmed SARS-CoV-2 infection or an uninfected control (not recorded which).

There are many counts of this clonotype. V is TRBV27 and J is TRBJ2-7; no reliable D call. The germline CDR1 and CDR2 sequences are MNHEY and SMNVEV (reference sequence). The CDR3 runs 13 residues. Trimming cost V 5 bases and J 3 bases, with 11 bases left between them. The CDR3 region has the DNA TGTGCCAGCAGTCCTTTCACTCACTACGAGCAGTACTTC. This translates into CASSPFTHYEQYF.

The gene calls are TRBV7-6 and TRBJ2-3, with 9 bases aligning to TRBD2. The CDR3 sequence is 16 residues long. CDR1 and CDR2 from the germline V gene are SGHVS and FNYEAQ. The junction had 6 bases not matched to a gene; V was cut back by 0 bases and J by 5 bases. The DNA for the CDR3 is TGTGCCAGCAGCTTAGCCGTGACTAGCGGAGGAGATACGCAGTATTTT. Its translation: CASSLAVTSGGDTQYF.

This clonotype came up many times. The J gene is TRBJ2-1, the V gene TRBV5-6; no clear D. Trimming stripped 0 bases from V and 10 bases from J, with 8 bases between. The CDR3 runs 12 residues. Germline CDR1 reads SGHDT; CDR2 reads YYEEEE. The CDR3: CASSLDAREQFF. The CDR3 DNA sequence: TGTGCCAGCAGCTTGGACGCGCGGGAGCAGTTCTTC.

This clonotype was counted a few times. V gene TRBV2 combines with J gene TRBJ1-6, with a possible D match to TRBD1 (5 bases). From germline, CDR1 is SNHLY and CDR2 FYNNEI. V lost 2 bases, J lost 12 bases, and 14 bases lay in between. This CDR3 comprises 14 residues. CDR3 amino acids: CASSETPRVGPLHF. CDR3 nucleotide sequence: TGTGCCAGCAGTGAAACTCCCAGGGTGGGACCCCTCCACTTT.

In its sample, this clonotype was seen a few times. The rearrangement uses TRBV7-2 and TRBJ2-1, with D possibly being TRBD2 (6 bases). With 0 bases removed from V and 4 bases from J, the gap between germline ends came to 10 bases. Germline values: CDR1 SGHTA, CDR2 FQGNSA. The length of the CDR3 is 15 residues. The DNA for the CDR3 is TGTGCCAGCAGCTTAGCAGCGGGCCAATACAATGAGCAGTTCTTC. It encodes CASSLAAGQYNEQFF. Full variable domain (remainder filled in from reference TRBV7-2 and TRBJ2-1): GAGVSQSPSNKVTEKGKDVELRCDPISGHTALYWYRQSLGQGLEFLIYFQGNSAPDKSGLPSDRFSAERTGGSVSTLTIQRTQQEDSAVYLCASSLAAGQYNEQFFGPGTRLTVL.

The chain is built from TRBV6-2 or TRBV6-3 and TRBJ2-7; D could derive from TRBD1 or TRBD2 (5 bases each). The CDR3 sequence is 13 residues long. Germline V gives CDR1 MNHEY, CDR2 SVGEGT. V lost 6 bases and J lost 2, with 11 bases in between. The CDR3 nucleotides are TGTGCCAGCAGACGGGGCCACACCTACGAGCAGTACTTC. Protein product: CASRRGHTYEQYF.

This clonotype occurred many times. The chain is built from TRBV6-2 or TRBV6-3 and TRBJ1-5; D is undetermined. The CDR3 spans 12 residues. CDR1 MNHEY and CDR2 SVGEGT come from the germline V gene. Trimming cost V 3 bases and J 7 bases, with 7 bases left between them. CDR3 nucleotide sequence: TGTGCCAGCAGTTATTCCCACCAGCCCCAGCATTTT. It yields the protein CASSYSHQPQHF.

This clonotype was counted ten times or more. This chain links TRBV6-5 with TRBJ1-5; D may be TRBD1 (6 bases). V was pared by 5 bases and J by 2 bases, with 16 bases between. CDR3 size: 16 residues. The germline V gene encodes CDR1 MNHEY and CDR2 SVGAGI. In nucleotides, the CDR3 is TGTGCCAGCAGTAGAGCCGGGACATGGGGCAATCAGCCCCAGCATTTT. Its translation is CASSRAGTWGNQPQHF.

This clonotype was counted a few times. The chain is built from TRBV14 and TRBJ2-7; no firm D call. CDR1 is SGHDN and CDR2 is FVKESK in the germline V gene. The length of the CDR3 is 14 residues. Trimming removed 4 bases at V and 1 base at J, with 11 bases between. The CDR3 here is CASSRKWDSYEQYF. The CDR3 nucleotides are TGTGCCAGCAGCCGGAAGTGGGATTCCTACGAGCAGTACTTC.

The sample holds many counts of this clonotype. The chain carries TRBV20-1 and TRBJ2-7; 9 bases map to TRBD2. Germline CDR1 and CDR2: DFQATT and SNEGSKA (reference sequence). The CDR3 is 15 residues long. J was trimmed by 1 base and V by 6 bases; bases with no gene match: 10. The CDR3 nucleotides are TGCAGTGCCAGATACTCGACTAGCGGATCCTACGAGCAGTACTTC. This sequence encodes CSARYSTSGSYEQYF.

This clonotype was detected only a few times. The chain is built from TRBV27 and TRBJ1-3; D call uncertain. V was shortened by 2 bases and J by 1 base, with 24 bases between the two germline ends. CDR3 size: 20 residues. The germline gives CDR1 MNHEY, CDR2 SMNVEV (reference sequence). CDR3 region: CASSLIFPGMISSSGNTIYF. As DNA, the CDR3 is TGTGCCAGCAGTTTAATTTTTCCCGGGATGATCTCCTCATCTGGAAACACCATATATTTT.

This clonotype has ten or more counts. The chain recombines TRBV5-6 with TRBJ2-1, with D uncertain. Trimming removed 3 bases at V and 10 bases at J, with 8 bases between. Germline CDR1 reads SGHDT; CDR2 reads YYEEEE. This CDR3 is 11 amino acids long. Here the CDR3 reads CASSSIREQFF. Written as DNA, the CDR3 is TGTGCCAGCAGCTCGATTAGGGAGCAGTTCTTC.

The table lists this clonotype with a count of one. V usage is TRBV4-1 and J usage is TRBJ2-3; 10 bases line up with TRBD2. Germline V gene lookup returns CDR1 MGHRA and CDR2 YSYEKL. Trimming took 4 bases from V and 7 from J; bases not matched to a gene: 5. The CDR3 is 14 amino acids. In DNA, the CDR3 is TGCGCCAGCAGCCGGGGACTAGCGACCTATACGCAGTATTTT. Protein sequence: CASSRGLATYTQYF.

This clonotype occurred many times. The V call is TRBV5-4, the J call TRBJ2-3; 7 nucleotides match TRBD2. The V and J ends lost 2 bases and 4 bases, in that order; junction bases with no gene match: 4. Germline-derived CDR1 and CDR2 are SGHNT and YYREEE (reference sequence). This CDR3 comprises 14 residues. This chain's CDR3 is CASSLGRGADTQYF. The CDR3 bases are TGTGCCAGCAGCTTAGGGAGGGGTGCAGATACGCAGTATTTT.

CDR3 protein: CASSNEHAGELFF. In DNA, the CDR3 is TGTGCCAGCAGCAATGAGCACGCCGGGGAGCTGTTTTTT. The rearrangement links TRBV28 to TRBJ2-2; D is unresolved. V was pared by 6 bases and J by 6 bases, with 11 bases between. Looked up from germline, CDR1 is MDHEN and CDR2 is SYDVKM. The CDR3 covers 13 residues.

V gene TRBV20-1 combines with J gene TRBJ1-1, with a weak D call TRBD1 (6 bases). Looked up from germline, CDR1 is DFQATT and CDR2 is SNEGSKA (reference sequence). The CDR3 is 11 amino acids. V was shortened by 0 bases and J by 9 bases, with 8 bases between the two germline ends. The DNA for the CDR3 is TGCAGTGCTAGAGATGACAGGAAAGCTTTCTTT. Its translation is CSARDDRKAFF.

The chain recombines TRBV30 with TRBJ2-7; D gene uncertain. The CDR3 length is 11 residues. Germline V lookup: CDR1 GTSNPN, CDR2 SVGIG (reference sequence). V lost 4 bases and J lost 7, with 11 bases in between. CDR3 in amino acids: CAWTTSREQYF. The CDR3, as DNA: TGTGCCTGGACCACATCCCGGGAGCAGTACTTC.

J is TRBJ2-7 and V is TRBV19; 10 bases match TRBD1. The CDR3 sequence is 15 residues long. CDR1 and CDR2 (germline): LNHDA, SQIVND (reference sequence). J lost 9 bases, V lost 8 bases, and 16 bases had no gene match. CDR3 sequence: CASSFGQGGLLTQYF. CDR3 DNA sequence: TGTGCCAGTTCCTTCGGACAGGGGGGACTTTTGACGCAGTACTTC.

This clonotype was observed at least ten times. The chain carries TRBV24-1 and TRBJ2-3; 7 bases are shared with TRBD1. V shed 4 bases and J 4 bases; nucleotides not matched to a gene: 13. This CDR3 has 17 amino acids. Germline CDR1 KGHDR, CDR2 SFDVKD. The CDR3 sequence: CATSEDRAAFGPDTQYF. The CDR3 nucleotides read TGTGCCACCAGTGAAGACAGGGCGGCTTTCGGCCCAGATACGCAGTATTTT.

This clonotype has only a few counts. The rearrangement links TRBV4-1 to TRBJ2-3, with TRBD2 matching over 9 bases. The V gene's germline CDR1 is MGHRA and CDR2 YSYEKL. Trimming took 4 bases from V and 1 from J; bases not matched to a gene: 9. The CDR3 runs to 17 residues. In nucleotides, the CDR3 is TGCGCCAGCAGCCCCCTTAGCGGGAGCCCCCGCACAGATACGCAGTATTTT. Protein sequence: CASSPLSGSPRTDTQYF.

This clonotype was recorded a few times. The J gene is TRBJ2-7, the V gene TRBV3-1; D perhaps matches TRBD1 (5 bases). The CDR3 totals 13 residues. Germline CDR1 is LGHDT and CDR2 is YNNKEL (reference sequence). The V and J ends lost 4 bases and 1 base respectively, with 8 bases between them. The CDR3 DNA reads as TGTGCCAGCAGCCCCGACAGTTCCTACGAGCAGTACTTC. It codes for CASSPDSSYEQYF.

The DNA for the CDR3 is TGTGCCAGCAAGAGGCACAGGGAGGCCACTGAAGCTTTCTTT. Its protein is CASKRHREATEAFF. The V gene is TRBV2, the J gene TRBJ1-1; perhaps TRBD1 as D (6 bases). From germline, CDR1 is SNHLY and CDR2 FYNNEI. V lost 7 bases to trimming and J lost 4 bases, with 16 bases between them. The CDR3 covers 14 residues. The full variable domain, completed using reference TRBV2 and TRBJ1-1, is EPEVTQTPSHQVTQMGQEVILRCVPISNHLYFYWYRQILGQKVEFLVSFYNNEISEKSEIFDDQFSVERPDGSNFTLKIRSTKLEDSAMYFCASKRHREATEAFFGQGTRLTVV.

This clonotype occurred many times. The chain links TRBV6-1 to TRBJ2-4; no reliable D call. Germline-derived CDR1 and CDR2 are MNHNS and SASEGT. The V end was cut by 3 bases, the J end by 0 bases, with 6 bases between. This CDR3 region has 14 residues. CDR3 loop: CASSESGAKNIQYF. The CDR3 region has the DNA TGTGCCAGCAGTGAGTCGGGAGCCAAAAACATTCAGTACTTC.

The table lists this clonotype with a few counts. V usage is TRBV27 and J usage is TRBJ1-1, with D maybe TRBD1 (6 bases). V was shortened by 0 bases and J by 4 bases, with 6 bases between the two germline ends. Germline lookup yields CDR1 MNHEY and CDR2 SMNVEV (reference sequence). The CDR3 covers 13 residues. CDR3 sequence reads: CASSLSGGTEAFF. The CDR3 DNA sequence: TGTGCCAGCAGTTTATCAGGGGGCACTGAAGCTTTCTTT.

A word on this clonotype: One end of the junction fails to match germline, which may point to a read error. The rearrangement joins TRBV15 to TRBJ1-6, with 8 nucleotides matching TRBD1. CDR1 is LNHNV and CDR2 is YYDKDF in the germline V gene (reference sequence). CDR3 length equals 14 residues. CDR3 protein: CVTSRGQANSPLHF. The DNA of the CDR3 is TGTGTCACCAGCAGGGGACAGGCAAATTCACCCCTCCACTTT.